Listed below are T cell receptor beta chains from one sample, sequenced in a study of blood T cell repertoires in COVID-19. Clones were read by immunoSEQ multiplex PCR, and TCRdb kept only the in-frame ones, dropping some. The sample includes a few hundred thousand clones, 85% to 90% of them seen just once. Material: PBMCs or T cells enriched from blood (not recorded which). All receptors come from a man between 18 and 35 years old who had recovered from COVID-19. CDR3s include the opening cysteine and the closing phenylalanine or tryptophan. D genes are given only for firm matches. Clone size is not always given. Where it is, it says once, few, many or a class for expanded clones.

once	TRBV28	TRBJ2-7	TRBD2	CASSLHPGLAGGREQYF	TGTGCCAGCAGTCTTCACCCAGGACTAGCGGGAGGTCGGGAGCAGTACTTC
-	TRBV5-1	TRBJ2-5	TRBD1	CASRTGGGETQYF	TGCGCCAGCCGCACAGGGGGTGGGGAGACCCAGTACTTC
once	TRBV5-1	TRBJ1-5	-	CASSLDGDINQPQHF	TGCGCCAGCAGCTTGGACGGGGACATCAATCAGCCCCAGCATTTT
-	TRBV25-1	TRBJ2-3	-	CASSRGAPTDTQYF	TGTGCCAGCAGTCGGGGGGCACCGACAGATACGCAGTATTTT
-	TRBV7-2	TRBJ2-4	TRBD2	CASSLAPHDTGTSYRVKNIQYF	TGTGCCAGCAGCTTAGCCCCACACGATACCGGGACTAGCTATAGGGTCAAAAACATTCAGTACTTC
-	TRBV6-5	TRBJ2-1	TRBD2	CASSPGGGLVQFF	TGTGCCAGCAGTCCGGGAGGGGGACTAGTACAGTTCTTC
-	TRBV28	TRBJ2-1	TRBD2	CASSFGRANEQFF	TGTGCCAGCAGTTTTGGGAGGGCCAATGAGCAGTTCTTC
-	TRBV29-1	TRBJ2-1	-	CSVDLVEQFF	TGCAGCGTTGACCTTGTTGAGCAGTTCTTC
-	TRBV6-2/TRBV6-3	TRBJ1-5	-	CASSYSQTNQPQHF	TGTGCCAGCAGTTACTCCCAGACTAATCAGCCCCAGCATTTT
-	TRBV7-3	TRBJ1-6	-	CASSLSGGTYNSPLHF	TGTGCCAGCAGCTTATCCGGCGGAACATATAATTCACCCCTCCACTTT
-	TRBV19	TRBJ1-3	-	CASSIPLAASSGNTIYF	TGTGCCAGTAGTATCCCCCTGGCGGCCAGCTCTGGAAACACCATATATTTT
-	TRBV4-3	TRBJ2-1	-	CASSRDSVSSYNEQFF	TGCGCCAGCAGCCGGGACTCTGTGAGCTCCTACAATGAGCAGTTCTTC
-	TRBV12-3/TRBV12-4	TRBJ1-4	-	CASKKSVEKLFF	TGTGCCAGCAAGAAGTCGGTGGAAAAACTGTTTTTT
many	TRBV3-1/TRBV3-2	TRBJ2-2	TRBD1	CASSPGTGEAGELFF	TGTGCCAGCAGCCCCGGGACAGGGGAAGCCGGGGAGCTGTTTTTT
-	TRBV6-9	TRBJ1-1	-	CASSFLSGGAGLLNTEAFF	TGTGCCAGCAGTTTCCTATCGGGAGGGGCAGGGTTATTAAACACTGAAGCTTTCTTT
-	TRBV29-1	TRBJ2-7	-	CSVGEGVSYEQYF	TGCAGCGTTGGGGAGGGGGTCTCCTACGAGCAGTACTTC
-	TRBV29-1	TRBJ2-5	-	CSGGGHYQETQYF	TGCAGCGGGGGGGGACATTACCAAGAGACCCAGTACTTC
few	TRBV18	TRBJ1-1	TRBD1	CASSPIFGQVNMNTEAFF	TGTGCCAGCTCACCAATTTTCGGACAGGTCAACATGAACACTGAAGCTTTCTTT
-	TRBV5-4	TRBJ2-2	-	CASSLGVSTGELFF	TGTGCCAGCAGCTTGGGCGTGAGCACCGGGGAGCTGTTTTTT
-	TRBV21-1	TRBJ1-1	-	CASSKARGTGGSEAFF	TGTGCCAGCAGCAAAGCAAGGGGGACAGGTGGGTCTGAAGCTTTCTTT